Below are 26 T cell receptor beta chains sequenced from a single sample in a study of identical twins. TCRdb fed the 5' RACE reads into MiXCR, producing one record per CDR3 protein. The sample lists fewer than 650,000 distinct CDR3 sequences; roughly 9.5% were seen once. These data also featured in a second study, about yellow fever vaccine responses in identical twins.

The sequenced sample was PBMCs. The origin of the receptors is a young woman in good health.

This chain uses TRBV14 with TRBJ1-1, with TRBD1 matching 7 bases. The germline CDR1 and CDR2 sequences are SGHDN and FVKESK. V was pared by 2 bases and J by 0 bases, with 3 bases of the junction left unmatched. CDR3 size: 15 residues. The CDR3 bases are TGTGCCAGCAGCCAAAGGACAGGCATGAACACTGAAGCTTTCTTT. Protein: CASSQRTGMNTEAFF.

The CDR3 bases are TGTGCCAGCAGTTTAGTCAGCCAGGGGCGGACTGAAGCTTTCTTT. Protein product: CASSLVSQGRTEAFF. V usage is TRBV12-3 or TRBV12-4 and J usage is TRBJ1-1; TRBD1 is a possible D gene (6 bases). The germline V and J ends were trimmed by 1 base and 5 bases, with 14 bases remaining between them. This CDR3 has 15 amino acids.

This clonotype showed up many times. V and J are TRBV12-3 or TRBV12-4 and TRBJ1-1; no definite D call. With 7 bases removed from V and 2 bases from J, the gap between germline ends came to 14 bases. CDR3 size: 14 residues. DNA for the CDR3: TGTGCCAGCACCCTCCGCGGAGGCAACACTGAAGCTTTCTTT. It translates to CASTLRGGNTEAFF.

This clonotype was counted between two and nine times. The J gene is TRBJ2-7, the V gene TRBV6-2 or TRBV6-3; 16 positions match TRBD2. Germline CDR1 MNHEY, CDR2 SVGEGT. Germline trimming cut 5 bases from V and 4 bases from J; bases unmatched to any gene: 8. The CDR3 runs 17 residues. The CDR3 coding sequence is TGTGCCAGCAGTCCCGGGACTAGCGGGAGGGGTTTGTACGAGCAGTACTTC. Translation gives CASSPGTSGRGLYEQYF.

There are a few counts of this clonotype. The CDR3 protein is CASSYSPDRGDYEQYF. Here the CDR3 DNA reads TGTGCCAGCAGTTATTCGCCTGACAGGGGCGACTACGAGCAGTACTTC. This sequence joins TRBV6-2 or TRBV6-3 and TRBJ2-7; 8 positions match TRBD1. V gave up 3 bases and J gave up 3 bases; unmatched junction bases: 10. Germline V gives CDR1 MNHEY, CDR2 SVGEGT. This CDR3 has 16 amino acids.

The chain has TRBV30 and TRBJ2-7; D unresolved. Germline CDR1 is GTSNPN and CDR2 is SVGIG (reference sequence). V was trimmed by 0 bases and J by 4 bases, leaving 16 bases between them. The CDR3 covers 15 residues. The CDR3 sequence is CAWSVPDLSKYEQYF. The CDR3 DNA is TGTGCCTGGAGTGTACCAGACCTTTCGAAGTACGAGCAGTACTTC.

In nucleotides, the CDR3 is TGTGCCAGCAAGGCGCGGGAGGCCCCGAACACCGGGGAGCTGTTTTTT. The encoded protein is CASKAREAPNTGELFF. This chain uses TRBV2 with TRBJ2-2; 8 bases line up with TRBD2. The trim removed 7 bases at V and 0 bases at J, leaving 7 bases unmatched. CDR1 SNHLY and CDR2 FYNNEI come from the germline V gene. The CDR3 has 16 amino acids. Filled out from reference TRBV2 and TRBJ2-2, the complete variable domain reads EPEVTQTPSHQVTQMGQEVILRCVPISNHLYFYWYRQILGQKVEFLVSFYNNEISEKSEIFDDQFSVERPDGSNFTLKIRSTKLEDSAMYFCASKAREAPNTGELFFGEGSRLTVL.

The gene calls are TRBV3-1 and TRBJ2-1, with D perhaps given as TRBD1 or TRBD2 (5 bases each). Trimming removed 3 bases from V and 5 bases from J, with 17 bases in between. This CDR3 comprises 16 residues. Germline V lookup: CDR1 LGHDT, CDR2 YNNKEL (reference sequence). CDR3 region: CASSHIRGVPNNEQFF. In DNA form, the CDR3 reads TGTGCCAGCAGCCATATTAGAGGGGTACCCAACAATGAGCAGTTCTTC.

The chain couples TRBV2 to TRBJ2-7, with TRBD2 identical over 8 bases. The germline V gene has CDR1 SNHLY and CDR2 FYNNEI. V lost 7 bases to trimming and J lost 9 bases; unmatched junction nucleotides: 17. CDR3 length equals 15 residues. The chain's CDR3 is CASTLRGLDPTAQYF. The CDR3 nucleotides are TGTGCCAGCACCCTGAGGGGACTAGACCCTACGGCGCAGTACTTC.

In its sample, this clonotype was seen many times. The chain joins TRBV27 to TRBJ2-2; 15 bases fit TRBD2. V lost 6 bases to trimming and J lost 6 bases; unmatched junction nucleotides: 14. The germline CDR1 and CDR2 sequences are MNHEY and SMNVEV (reference sequence). This CDR3 is 19 amino acids long. The CDR3 spells CASRQGAGLAGGPAGELFF. The CDR3 nucleotides are TGTGCCAGCAGACAGGGGGCAGGACTAGCGGGAGGGCCGGCCGGGGAGCTGTTTTTT.

This clonotype occurred a few times. The CDR3 DNA is TGTGCCAGCAGCTTGCTTGCACTAGCGGGAGCCGACCTAGCCAAAAACATTCAGTACTTC. It codes for CASSLLALAGADLAKNIQYF. The chain is built from TRBV11-1 and TRBJ2-4; TRBD2 aligns across 11 bases. V dropped 3 bases and J dropped 0; count of bases not matched to a gene: 13. This CDR3 is 20 amino acids long. Germline V CDR1 and CDR2: SGHAT, FQDESV (reference sequence).

This clonotype was counted at least ten times. This sequence joins TRBV4-3 and TRBJ2-2, with D possibly matching TRBD2 (6 bases). The CDR3 contains 15 residues. Germline loops: CDR1 LGHNA, CDR2 YSLEER. Trimming took 0 bases from V and 6 from J, leaving 11 bases between them. The CDR3 coding sequence is TGCGCCAGCAGCCAAGATCGGGAGCTTGCCGGGGAGCTGTTTTTT. Amino acid sequence: CASSQDRELAGELFF.

This clonotype was observed a few times. The chain uses TRBV27 and TRBJ2-1; 7 bases fit TRBD2. Germline CDR1 and CDR2: MNHEY and SMNVEV (reference sequence). The CDR3 has 15 residues. J was trimmed by 6 bases and V by 2 bases; bases with no gene match: 7. CDR3 region: CASSLLSGTLNEQFF. The CDR3 DNA is TGTGCCAGCAGTTTACTAAGCGGGACCCTCAATGAGCAGTTCTTC.

Many counts were recorded for this clonotype. V is TRBV20-1 and J is TRBJ1-1, with D maybe TRBD1 (5 bases). Germline CDR1 DFQATT, CDR2 SNEGSKA (reference sequence). The CDR3 contains 16 residues. With 3 bases removed from V and 1 base from J, the gap between germline ends came to 18 bases. CDR3 sequence: CSASAVLGGKNTEAFF. CDR3 nucleotides: TGCAGTGCTAGCGCTGTCCTGGGGGGTAAGAACACTGAAGCTTTCTTT.

The genes are TRBV9 and TRBJ2-7, with D perhaps TRBD1 or TRBD2 (5 bases each). The germline V gene has CDR1 SGDLS and CDR2 YYNGEE. Trimming took off 3 bases at V and 5 bases at J, with 9 bases between the two ends. The CDR3 consists of 12 residues. CDR3 nucleotides: TGTGCCAGCAGCGGGGGGTCCAACGAGCAGTACTTC. This translates into CASSGGSNEQYF. The full variable domain, its missing parts supplied by reference TRBV9 and TRBJ2-7, is DSGVTQTPKHLITATGQRVTLRCSPRSGDLSVYWYQQSLDQGLQFLIQYYNGEERAKGNILERFSAQQFPDLHSELNLSSLELGDSALYFCASSGGSNEQYFGPGTRLTVT.

This chain connects TRBV4-2 to TRBJ2-3, with D possibly TRBD2 on 5 matching bases. The CDR3 length is 15 residues. Trimming removed 4 bases at V and 0 bases at J, with 11 bases between. Germline values: CDR1 LGHNA, CDR2 YNFKEQ. CDR3 in amino acids: CASSPALASTDTQYF. The DNA for the CDR3 is TGTGCCAGCAGCCCAGCCCTAGCTAGCACAGATACGCAGTATTTT.

This sequence joins TRBV2 and TRBJ2-3; D gene ambiguous. The V gene lost 3 bases and the J gene lost 0 bases, with 4 bases spanning the gap. The germline V gene encodes CDR1 SNHLY and CDR2 FYNNEI. CDR3 length: 13 amino acids. The CDR3 coding sequence is TGTGCCAGCAGTGACCTAAGCACAGATACGCAGTATTTT. Its protein product is CASSDLSTDTQYF.

This clonotype appeared many times. V gene TRBV28 combines with J gene TRBJ2-2; TRBD1 aligns across 7 bases. The CDR3 totals 14 residues. V was clipped by 3 bases and J by 7 bases; unmatched bases: 5. Germline V gene sequence: CDR1 MDHEN, CDR2 SYDVKM. The CDR3 nucleotides read TGTGCCAGCAGTTTGGGGACAGAACTCGGGGAGCTGTTTTTT. This codes for CASSLGTELGELFF. Full variable domain (outside the CDR3, taken from reference TRBV28 and TRBJ2-2): DVKVTQSSRYLVKRTGEKVFLECVQDMDHENMFWYRQDPGLGLRLIYFSYDVKMKEKGDIPEGYSVSREKKERFSLILESASTNQTSMYLCASSLGTELGELFFGEGSRLTVL.

This clonotype has just a few counts. Written as DNA, the CDR3 is TGTGCCAGCTCACCACCGGGCGAAAGAGCGGGAGTAACGTCCACCTACGAGCAGTACTTC. This encodes CASSPPGERAGVTSTYEQYF. The chain recombines TRBV18 with TRBJ2-7; 8 nucleotides agree with TRBD2. CDR3 length equals 20 residues. Germline CDR1 reads KGHSH; CDR2 reads LQKENI. The J segment lost 2 bases and the V segment lost 0 bases, leaving 18 bases of the junction unmatched.

This clonotype was detected a few times. V gene TRBV5-5 combines with J gene TRBJ2-4, with D unresolved. Germline CDR1 reads SGHKS; CDR2 reads YYEKEE (reference sequence). The CDR3 sequence is 15 residues long. Trimming pared 2 bases from V and 0 bases from J, leaving 9 bases between. The CDR3 loop reads CASSFLLLAKNIQYF. The CDR3 bases are TGTGCCAGCAGCTTCTTGCTTTTAGCCAAAAACATTCAGTACTTC.

This clonotype was seen repeatedly, ten times or more. The chain is built from TRBV6-2 or TRBV6-3 and TRBJ2-1, with 10 bases matching TRBD2. The ends lost 6 bases at V and 5 bases at J; junction bases unmatched: 4. The germline CDR1 and CDR2 sequences are MNHEY and SVGEGT. The CDR3 covers 14 residues. The CDR3 DNA sequence: TGTGCCAGCAGCATGGGGACTAGCGACAATGAGCAGTTCTTC. It codes for CASSMGTSDNEQFF.

There are a few counts of this clonotype. The gene calls are TRBV10-3 and TRBJ2-1; TRBD1 or TRBD2 may be the D gene (8 bases each). The CDR3 contains 16 residues. Trimming left V 6 bases short and J 5 bases short, with 20 bases between. In germline, CDR1 is ENHRY, CDR2 SYGVKD. The CDR3 DNA reads TGTGCCATCAGCGTAGCGGGGACAGGCCAAAACAATGAGCAGTTCTTC. This encodes CAISVAGTGQNNEQFF.

This clonotype was seen a handful of times. The V call is TRBV4-2, the J call TRBJ2-2, with 7 positions matching TRBD2. The CDR3 totals 15 residues. The ends lost 4 bases at V and 0 bases at J; junction bases unmatched: 2. Germline lookup yields CDR1 LGHNA and CDR2 YNFKEQ. This CDR3 is CASSPAGTNTGELFF. The CDR3 DNA follows: TGTGCCAGCAGCCCAGCGGGGACGAACACCGGGGAGCTGTTTTTT.

The table lists this clonotype with a count of one. The CDR3 bases are TGTGCCAGCTCACCACTGCAGAACACTGAAGCTTTCTTT. As protein: CASSPLQNTEAFF. V and J are TRBV18 and TRBJ1-1; D ambiguous. V was pared by 1 base and J by 1 base, with 4 bases between. Looked up from germline, CDR1 is KGHSH and CDR2 is LQKENI. The CDR3 is made up of 13 amino acids.

Ten or more counts support this clonotype. V is TRBV29-1 and J is TRBJ2-3; tentative D call: TRBD2 (6 bases). The CDR3 length is 12 residues. Germline V gives CDR1 SQVTM, CDR2 ANQGSEA. Trimming shortened V by 7 bases and J by 4 bases, and 12 bases separated the two germline ends. In DNA form, the CDR3 reads TGCAGCGCTCACGCGGGGTCAGATACGCAGTATTTT. It specifies CSAHAGSDTQYF.

The rearrangement links TRBV29-1 to TRBJ1-2, with D unresolved. V was clipped by 1 base and J by 4 bases, with 10 bases between them. The CDR3 has 13 amino acids. Germline CDR1 SQVTM, CDR2 ANQGSEA. The CDR3 reads CSVEVDTVYGYTF. CDR3 DNA: TGCAGCGTTGAAGTCGACACGGTCTATGGCTACACCTTC.